This T cell receptor beta chain stems from a study of sequential checkpoint blockade in melanoma. As for the study in general: Arm A got nivolumab then ipilimumab; arm B the reverse, 1:1. Each arm's sequence ended with maintenance nivolumab.

In this sample, this clone turned up a few times. Treatment denoted: randomized to nivolumab then ipilimumab (arm A) or the reverse (arm B). From thawed PBMCs, live CD3+CD8+ cells negative for CD19 and CD56 were sorted. Assay: immunoSEQ multiplex PCR; the TCRdb copy retains only in-frame clones and omits some. The repertoire includes some 26,000 clones, over 60% of them detected once, and 20% to 25% sits in the top ten. There are 15 residues in the CDR3. Trimming removed 6 bases from V and 5 bases from J; junction bases left unmatched: 9. The germline CDR1 and CDR2 sequences are MNHEY and SVGAGI. The source of this sequence is a human donor with melanoma. Sequenced material: CD8+ T cells sorted from blood (inferred from file names), taken from a patient given nivolumab and ipilimumab in sequence. This sequence joins TRBV6-5 and TRBJ2-5, with 10 bases fitting TRBD2. CDR3 DNA sequence: TGTGCCAGCAGCCCCAGCGGGGGGGCTTTTGAGACCCAGTACTTC. Amino acids: CASSPSGGAFETQYF.